This entry lists 9 T cell receptor beta chains sequenced from one sample in a study of identical twins (dated by TCRdb to 2016 to 2018). The library was obtained by 5' RACE. Data came from an Illumina HiSeq 2000. In TCRdb, the public reads were trimmed at Q25 with fastp and aligned with MiXCR, with productive beta chains retained. Records with the same CDR3 protein are collapsed into one entry carrying the most frequent genes and DNA. This sample gives about 100,000 distinct CDR3 sequences in total; 5.9% of them show up just once. Around 12% of the sample lies in the top ten. Sequenced: memory T cells sorted from blood. The cell subset or site label corresponds to: CD45RO+ enriched T cells. The receptors were sampled from a woman aged 45 to 65 in good health.

This clonotype has ten or more counts. In DNA form, the CDR3 reads TGTGCCAGCAGCACTGAGAGCGGCCTCTTAGAGACCCAGTACTTC. This translates into CASSTESGLLETQYF. The V gene is TRBV11-2, the J gene TRBJ2-5, with D tentatively TRBD2 (5 bases). Trimming took off 5 bases at V and 4 bases at J, with 17 bases between the two ends. This CDR3 comprises 15 residues. Per the germline V gene, CDR1 is SGHAT and CDR2 is FQNNGV.

This clonotype was seen at least ten times. The chain couples TRBV20-1 to TRBJ2-5, with 13 bases fitting TRBD2. The length of the CDR3 is 15 residues. From germline, CDR1 is DFQATT and CDR2 SNEGSKA (reference sequence). V gave up 5 bases and J gave up 5 bases; unmatched junction bases: 8. The CDR3 sequence: CSADGLAGVEETQYF. CDR3 coding DNA: TGCAGTGCTGACGGACTAGCGGGAGTAGAGGAGACCCAGTACTTC.

This clonotype was picked up many times. This chain uses TRBV24-1 with TRBJ1-4; tentative D call: TRBD1 (6 bases). The CDR3 has 15 amino acids. Germline CDR1 is KGHDR and CDR2 is SFDVKD. V lost 2 bases and J lost 6, with 12 bases in between. This CDR3 reads CATSDSTGSDEKLFF. The CDR3 DNA sequence: TGTGCCACCAGTGATTCCACAGGGTCAGATGAAAAACTGTTTTTT.

This clonotype was seen many times. For the CDR3, the DNA is TGTGCCACCCACGAGACAGGAAGCTCGACCACTGAAGCTTTCTTT. This translates into CATHETGSSTTEAFF. The J gene is TRBJ1-1, the V gene TRBV3-1; perhaps TRBD1 as D (6 bases). The CDR3 is made up of 15 amino acids. CDR1 and CDR2 from the germline V gene are LGHDT and YNNKEL (reference sequence). The ends were cut back, 10 bases at V and 4 bases at J, with 22 bases in the middle.

This clonotype appeared many times. This chain links TRBV10-3 with TRBJ2-1; TRBD2 matches 7 bases. CDR3 length: 13 residues. Germline trimming cut 3 bases from V and 11 bases from J; bases unmatched to any gene: 7. CDR1 is ENHRY and CDR2 is SYGVKD in the germline V gene. In DNA, the CDR3 is TGTGCCATCAGTGATGCGGGAGTCCAACAGCAGTTCTTC. Translation: CAISDAGVQQQFF.

This clonotype was observed at least ten times. This chain connects TRBV12-3 or TRBV12-4 to TRBJ2-3; D gene ambiguous. V lost 5 bases and J lost 2, with 20 bases in between. CDR3 size: 17 residues. CDR3 protein: CASSPARGPRVTDTQYF. DNA of the CDR3: TGTGCCAGCAGTCCTGCCCGAGGACCACGAGTCACAGATACGCAGTATTTT.

This clonotype was counted many times. V is TRBV5-1 and J is TRBJ2-3; perhaps D is TRBD1 or TRBD2 (5 bases each). Germline CDR1 reads SGHRS; CDR2 reads YFSETQ. Trimming cost V 5 bases and J 2 bases, with 15 bases left between them. This CDR3 contains 15 residues. The CDR3 sequence: CASRLSMGDTDTQYF. CDR3 coding DNA: TGCGCCAGCAGGCTCTCGATGGGGGACACAGATACGCAGTATTTT.

This clonotype came up many times. V and J are TRBV29-1 and TRBJ1-2, with TRBD1 identical over 7 bases. The CDR3 runs to 13 residues. From germline, CDR1 is SQVTM and CDR2 ANQGSEA. Germline trimming cut 6 bases from V and 8 bases from J; bases unmatched to any gene: 12. The CDR3 sequence is CSVKPHRGDGYTF. The CDR3 nucleotides are TGCAGCGTCAAACCGCACAGGGGCGACGGCTACACCTTC.

The chain recombines TRBV6-2 or TRBV6-3 with TRBJ2-3; D is ambiguous. V was clipped by 2 bases and J by 0 bases, with 9 bases between them. In germline, CDR1 is MNHEY, CDR2 SVGEGT. The CDR3 contains 15 residues. This CDR3 reads CASSYMGASTDTQYF. In DNA form, the CDR3 reads TGTGCCAGCAGTTACATGGGTGCTAGCACAGATACGCAGTATTTT.